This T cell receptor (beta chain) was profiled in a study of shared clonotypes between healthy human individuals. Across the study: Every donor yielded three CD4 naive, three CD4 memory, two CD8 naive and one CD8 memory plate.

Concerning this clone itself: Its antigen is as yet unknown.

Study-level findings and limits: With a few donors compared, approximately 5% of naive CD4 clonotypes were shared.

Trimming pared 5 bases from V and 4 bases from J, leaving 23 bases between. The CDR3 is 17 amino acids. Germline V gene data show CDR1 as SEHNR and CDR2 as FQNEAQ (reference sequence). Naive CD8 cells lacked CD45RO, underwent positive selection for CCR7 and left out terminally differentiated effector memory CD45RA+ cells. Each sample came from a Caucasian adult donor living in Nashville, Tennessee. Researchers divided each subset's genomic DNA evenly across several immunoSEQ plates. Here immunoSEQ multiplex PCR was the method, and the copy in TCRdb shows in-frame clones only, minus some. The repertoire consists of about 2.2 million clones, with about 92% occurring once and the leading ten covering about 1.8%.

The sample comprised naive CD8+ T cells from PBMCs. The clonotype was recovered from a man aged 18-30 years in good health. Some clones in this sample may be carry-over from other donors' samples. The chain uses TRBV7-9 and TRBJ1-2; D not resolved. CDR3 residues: CASSVLPKGLSGYGYTF. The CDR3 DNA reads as TGTGCCAGCAGCGTATTACCGAAGGGCCTATCCGGCTATGGCTACACCTTC.